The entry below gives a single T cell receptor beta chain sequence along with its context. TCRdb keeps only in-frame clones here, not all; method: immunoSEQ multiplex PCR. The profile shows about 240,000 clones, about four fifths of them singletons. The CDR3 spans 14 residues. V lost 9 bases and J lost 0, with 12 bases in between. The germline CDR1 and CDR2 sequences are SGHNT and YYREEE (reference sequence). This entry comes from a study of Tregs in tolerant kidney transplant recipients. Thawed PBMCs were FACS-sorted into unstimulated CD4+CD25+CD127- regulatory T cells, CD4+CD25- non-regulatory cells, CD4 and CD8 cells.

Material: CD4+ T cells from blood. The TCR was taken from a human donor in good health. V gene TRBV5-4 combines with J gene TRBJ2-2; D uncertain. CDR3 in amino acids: CAIPHLANTGELFF. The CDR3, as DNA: TGTGCCATCCCGCACCTCGCGAACACCGGGGAGCTGTTTTTT.